Below are 18 T cell receptor beta chains sequenced from a single sample in a study of cytomegalovirus exposure and HLA in healthy donors (dated by TCRdb to the late 2010s). Library preparation used the immunoSEQ multiplex PCR assay. For the multiplex PCR, a mixture combining 60 forward primers for TCR Vbeta segments and 13 reverse primers for TCR Jbeta segments was used. TCRdb retrieved this table from immuneACCESS and kept in-frame rearrangements only. Not all clones are present; in checked studies, unresolved V genes account for under half, and no reason is known for the remainder. In this sample the table shows about 120,000 clones, 55% to 75% of which occur a single time. Approximately 8.2% of the sample lies in the top ten. The sequenced sample was PBMCs. The source is a woman in her 40s in good health and CMV-seropositive.

The chain is built from TRBV6-1 and TRBJ1-1, with 7 positions matching TRBD1. Germline assignment: CDR1 MNHNS and CDR2 SASEGT. Germline trimming cut 4 bases from V and 6 bases from J; bases unmatched to any gene: 14. The CDR3 has 16 amino acids. The CDR3 spells CASSGPTGPGIPEAFF. The CDR3 nucleotides are TGTGCCAGCAGTGGCCCGACAGGGCCGGGGATACCTGAAGCTTTCTTT.

The chain carries TRBV25-1 and TRBJ2-7; 9 positions match TRBD1. The length of the CDR3 is 14 residues. V gave up 5 bases and J gave up 6 bases; unmatched junction bases: 8. The germline CDR1 and CDR2 sequences are MGHDK and SYGVNS. The DNA of the CDR3 is TGTGCCAGCAGTAAGGGACAGGGAATCCCCGAGCAGTACTTC. The encoded protein is CASSKGQGIPEQYF.

The CDR3 DNA reads as TGTGCCACCAGCAGAGAGGCCCAGAACACTGAAGCTTTCTTT. This codes for CATSREAQNTEAFF. V is TRBV15 and J is TRBJ1-1; D not resolved. Between the trimmed V and J ends, which lost 0 bases and 1 base, there was a span of 6 bases. The germline V gene has CDR1 LNHNV and CDR2 YYDKDF (reference sequence). The length of the CDR3 is 14 residues.

The rearrangement links TRBV5-1 to TRBJ1-1; TRBD1 might be the D (5 bases). V dropped 5 bases and J dropped 2 bases, with 22 bases sitting between them. In germline, CDR1 is SGHRS, CDR2 YFSETQ. The length of the CDR3 is 17 residues. The CDR3 loop is CASSTLDPTAINTEAFF. CDR3 in DNA: TGCGCCAGCAGTACGCTAGACCCGACAGCGATAAACACTGAAGCTTTCTTT.

DNA for the CDR3: TGTGCTAGTGGTTTGGTAATCCCGGGGAACAATGAGCAGTTCTTC. As protein: CASGLVIPGNNEQFF. V and J are TRBV12-5 and TRBJ2-1, with D perhaps TRBD2 (5 bases). Per the germline V gene, CDR1 is LGHNT and CDR2 is FRNRAP. CDR3 length equals 15 residues. Trimming left V 0 bases short and J 5 bases short, with 11 bases between. The full variable domain, with the rest looked up from reference TRBV12-5 and TRBJ2-1, is DARVTQTPRHKVTEMGQEVTMRCQPILGHNTVFWYRQTMMQGLELLAYFRNRAPLDDSGMPKDRFSAEMPDATLATLKIQPSEPRDSAVYFCASGLVIPGNNEQFFGPGTRLTVL.

The CDR3, as DNA: TGTGCCAGCAGCCCTGGCGAGGCTTCTTACTACGAGCAGTACTTC. The encoded protein is CASSPGEASYYEQYF. The chain is built from TRBV5-4 and TRBJ2-7; D call uncertain. Trimming left V 4 bases short and J 3 bases short, with 17 bases between. This CDR3 spans 15 amino acids. CDR1 is SGHNT, CDR2 YYREEE, per germline (reference sequence).

This sequence joins TRBV4-1 and TRBJ2-7; 9 bases agree with TRBD1. This CDR3 region has 16 residues. CDR1 is MGHRA and CDR2 is YSYEKL in the germline V gene. J was trimmed by 3 bases and V by 0 bases; bases with no gene match: 6. Here the CDR3 reads CASSQDYRGLFYEQYF. The CDR3 bases are TGCGCCAGCAGCCAAGACTACAGGGGGCTTTTCTACGAGCAGTACTTC.

This chain joins TRBV7-6 and TRBJ1-4; tentatively, D is TRBD1 (5 bases). CDR3 length equals 19 residues. Per germline, CDR1 SGHVS and CDR2 FNYEAQ. V gave up 2 bases and J gave up 0 bases, with 19 bases separating them. CDR3 DNA sequence: TGTGCCAGCAGCTTATTACGGGCCGATCGGGGGACAACTAATGAAAAACTGTTTTTT. It yields the protein CASSLLRADRGTTNEKLFF.

The chain is built from TRBV4-2 and TRBJ1-3, with 7 nucleotides matching TRBD1. After removal of 8 bases from V and 0 bases from J, the junction contained 4 bases not matched to a gene. Germline CDR1 LGHNA, CDR2 YNFKEQ. The CDR3 is 14 amino acids. The CDR3 DNA reads as TGTGCCAGCTCGGGACAGAACTCTGGAAACACCATATATTTT. This sequence encodes CASSGQNSGNTIYF.

A note on this clone: A junction end diverges from the germline sequence, so it may reflect a read error. This chain uses TRBV19 with TRBJ1-2, with 7 bases lining up with TRBD1. CDR1 is LNHDA and CDR2 is SQIVND in the germline V gene (reference sequence). The CDR3 runs to 14 residues. The CDR3 spells CASTIQGLGGGYTF. DNA of the CDR3: TGTGCCAGTACTATACAGGGGCTTGGTGGAGGCTACACCTTC.

V and J are TRBV27 and TRBJ1-1, with 7 bases that match TRBD1. CDR3 length equals 14 residues. The junction had 3 bases not matched to a gene; V was cut back by 5 bases and J by 0 bases. Germline CDR1 and CDR2: MNHEY and SMNVEV (reference sequence). The DNA for the CDR3 is TGTGCCAGCAGTCGGACAGGCTTGAACACTGAAGCTTTCTTT. It translates to CASSRTGLNTEAFF.

This sequence joins TRBV6-5 and TRBJ1-1; a possible D gene is TRBD1 (5 bases). Trimming cost V 2 bases and J 6 bases, with 16 bases left between them. Germline V gene data show CDR1 as MNHEY and CDR2 as SVGAGI. The CDR3 has 15 amino acids. The CDR3 coding sequence is TGTGCCAGCAGTTACGGGGCAAATTGGGGCGCTGAAGCTTTCTTT. It specifies CASSYGANWGAEAFF.

The chain has TRBV4-3 and TRBJ2-1, with D perhaps TRBD1 (8 bases). The CDR3 sequence is 18 residues long. Germline values: CDR1 LGHNA, CDR2 YSLEER. Trimming cost V 0 bases and J 5 bases, with 20 bases left between them. The CDR3 nucleotides are TGCGCCAGCAGCCAAGATGGTACAGGGGGGGGGATAGACAATGAGCAGTTCTTC. Its protein is CASSQDGTGGGIDNEQFF.

The gene calls are TRBV27 and TRBJ1-1; 9 nucleotides line up with TRBD1. CDR3 length: 14 residues. Germline trimming cut 7 bases from V and 10 bases from J; bases unmatched to any gene: 13. CDR1 is MNHEY and CDR2 is SMNVEV in the germline V gene (reference sequence). The CDR3 loop is CASNTGTGIQGAFF. As DNA, the CDR3 is TGTGCCAGCAATACCGGGACAGGGATTCAAGGAGCTTTCTTT.

The gene calls are TRBV2 and TRBJ2-7; tentatively, D is TRBD2 (6 bases). The CDR3 is 13 amino acids. Trimming stripped 2 bases from V and 2 bases from J, with 7 bases between. Germline CDR1 SNHLY, CDR2 FYNNEI. The DNA for the CDR3 is TGTGCCAGCAGTGAATCGGGGGCCTACGAGCAGTACTTC. This encodes CASSESGAYEQYF.

CDR3 sequence: CASRTHLNTEAFF. Written as DNA, the CDR3 is TGTGCCAGCAGGACACATCTGAACACTGAAGCTTTCTTT. The J gene is TRBJ1-1, the V gene TRBV6-1; D is uncertain. The CDR3 covers 13 residues. The germline V gene has CDR1 MNHNS and CDR2 SASEGT. Trimming took 6 bases from V and 0 from J, leaving 8 bases between them.

V usage is TRBV4-3 and J usage is TRBJ1-2; perhaps TRBD1 as D (5 bases). The germline CDR1 and CDR2 sequences are LGHNA and YSLEER. This CDR3 is 15 amino acids long. V lost 0 bases, J lost 2 bases, and 10 bases lay in between. CDR3 protein: CASSQDIRGNYGYTF. For the CDR3, the DNA is TGCGCCAGCAGCCAAGATATAAGGGGAAACTATGGCTACACCTTC.

V is TRBV29-1 and J is TRBJ1-1; TRBD1 agrees at 7 bases. CDR3 length: 12 residues. Looked up from germline, CDR1 is SQVTM and CDR2 is ANQGSEA. J gave up 1 base and V 4 bases, and 0 bases lay outside the gene matches. The CDR3: CSVGQGNTEAFF. CDR3 bases: TGCAGCGTTGGACAGGGGAACACTGAAGCTTTCTTT.